Detailed here is one T cell receptor beta chain. The antigen it binds to is not known. No much larger clone exists at a distance of one base, and base qualities are not known. The same CDR3 also results from other DNA sequences found in this sample. The data belong to a study of CD8+ T cells in alopecia areata (dated 2018 in TCRdb). Notes on the research overall: The treated patients took part in an open-label pilot trial in which moderate-to-severe alopecia areata was treated with oral tofacitinib at 5 to 10 mg twice daily. Patients stayed on tofacitinib for 6 to 18 months and then had 6 months of follow-up off drug so that delayed response and recurrence could be assessed. For the treated patients, the SALT score, which quantifies what percentage of scalp surface area is affected, served as the measure of disease severity. The study used high-throughput TCRbeta sequencing to examine T cell clonal expansion in alopecia areata, in both the C3H/HeJ mouse model and human patients. Human TCRbeta sequencing covered scalp tissue and sorted CD4+ and CD8+ peripheral blood T cells from patchy and totalis/universalis alopecia areata patients and healthy controls. Tofacitinib-treated patients had biopsies at baseline and at 4 and 24 weeks of treatment, with a later scalp biopsy in several patients. Scalp clonality was compared among normal scalp (n=4), patchy alopecia areata scalp (n=8), and alopecia totalis/universalis scalp (n=8). RNA was extracted with the PAXgene miRNA kit for fixed scalp, the miRNeasy kit for PBMCs, and the RNeasy kit for mouse skin. TCRbeta CDR3 regions were amplified by immunoSEQ multiplex PCR with 35 Vbeta forward and 13 Jbeta reverse primers. Overall study results and their limits: Unlike mouse skin, where gammadelta T cells dominate, normal human skin contains resident alphabeta T cells that get sequenced too, which complicates analysis of the scalp TCR repertoire. Shared TCR sequences between patients were less evident than in mice, which may be partly attributable to HLA diversity in the patient population. During tofacitinib treatment, many expanded lesional clones remained in scalp and blood, and this persistence may partly explain relapse after treatment is stopped. Tofacitinib significantly decreased scalp clonality and the number of expanded CD8+ clones among the top 100 scalp clones. Because the treated cohort was small and had just a single nonresponder, larger studies are needed to establish links between baseline CD8+ expansion and response. Compared with normal scalp, lesional scalp had higher clonality and more expanded CD8+ clones, particularly in alopecia totalis/universalis, a pattern that suggests antigenic drive.

Library creation used the immunoSEQ multiplex PCR assay. To provide template for TCR sequencing, every sample had RNA extracted and reverse transcribed into cDNA. SuperScript III was used for first-strand cDNA synthesis, primed with a 2:1 mix of oligo-dT and random hexamers. A synthetic immune receptor repertoire was used to measure amplification bias, and any remaining bias was corrected computationally. In the authors' own workflow: Raw reads were preprocessed to remove errors, and CDR3 was defined by IMGT conventions from the conserved cysteine to phenylalanine. Clonality was computed by normalizing Shannon entropy by log2 of the number of productive unique TCRs and subtracting the result from 1. Scalp TCRbeta sequences were cross-referenced with sorted blood CD4 and CD8 repertoires so that the CD4 or CD8 identity of scalp clones could be inferred. TCRdb obtained this table from immuneACCESS and retained in-frame rearrangements with V and J assigned. These tables miss some clones; where compared with another copy, unresolved V genes account for less than half of the shortfall, and the remainder is unexplained. That table supplies the V and J calls and clone size; D and trimming were determined from the DNA. A total of some 200,000 clones appear in this sample, roughly two fifths of them only once. The ten largest clones represent about 2.4% of the sample.

The treatment or condition label on this specimen signifies: oral pan-JAK inhibitor, 5-10 mg twice daily. Peripheral blood and lesional scalp punch biopsies were obtained from patients with alopecia areata. PBMCs were separated by density centrifugation and stained for CD3, CD4 and CD8, after which CD4+ and CD8+ T cells were sorted on a FACSAria. From the cysteine up to the phenylalanine, the CDR3 has a length of 15 residues. Only the CDR3 DNA is retained, 45 bases long and in frame from the first base. The germline V gene encodes CDR1 KGHSH and CDR2 LQKENI. V loses 0 bases of germline sequence and J loses 2 bases, and the interval between the two ends is 8 bases.

The receptor was derived from a human donor with alopecia areata. This sequence uses TRBV18 and TRBJ1-5; the D gene is perhaps TRBD1, on 6 matching bases. Material: CD4+ T cells sorted from blood, obtained at approximately week 37, from a patient treated with tofacitinib. CDR3 reads: CASSPPGQGNQPQHF. The DNA sequence is TGTGCCAGCTCACCACCGGGACAAGGCAATCAGCCCCAGCATTTT.